These T cell receptor beta chains were read from a single sample in a study of blood T cell repertoires in COVID-19. The assay was immunoSEQ multiplex PCR, and TCRdb's table has in-frame clones only and misses some. Of around 240,000 clones in the sample, 84% were seen once. Sequencing used peripheral blood. These TCRs come from a woman between 40 and 55 years old who had recovered from COVID-19. The CDR3 runs from the conserved cysteine through the conserved F or W. A D gene is named only where the DNA matches it firmly. Not all rows give a size; the values are once, few, many and, for expanded clones, a class.

CDR3 DNA: TGTGCCAGCAGTTATGGGCAGGCCACCTACGAGCAGTACTTC; CDR3 protein: CASSYGQATYEQYF; D gene: .; J gene: TRBJ2-7; V gene: TRBV6-5; clone size: .
CDR3 DNA: TGTGCCAGCTCACCACGGGACAACTTAGGGAGCCGGGCCTACGAGCAGTACTTC; CDR3 protein: CASSPRDNLGSRAYEQYF; D gene: .; J gene: TRBJ2-7; V gene: TRBV18; clone size: .
CDR3 DNA: TGTGCCAGCAGCTTGGGACAGCCCGTCACAGATACGCAGTATTTT; CDR3 protein: CASSLGQPVTDTQYF; D gene: TRBD1; J gene: TRBJ2-3; V gene: TRBV11-2; clone size: .
CDR3 DNA: TGTGCCAGCAGTCACAGGGGTGGAGGCACAGATACGCAGTATTTT; CDR3 protein: CASSHRGGGTDTQYF; D gene: TRBD1; J gene: TRBJ2-3; V gene: TRBV6-6; clone size: .
CDR3 DNA: TGTGCCAGCCAAACGGGACAGCGGAAAAACACTGAAGCTTTCTTT; CDR3 protein: CASQTGQRKNTEAFF; D gene: TRBD1; J gene: TRBJ1-1; V gene: TRBV7-8; clone size: .
CDR3 DNA: TGCGCCAGCAGCTTGACTCCGACAGACCAAGAGACCCAGTACTTC; CDR3 protein: CASSLTPTDQETQYF; D gene: .; J gene: TRBJ2-5; V gene: TRBV5-1; clone size: .
CDR3 DNA: TGTGCCAGCAGCCTAAACAGTTTCAATGAGCAGTTCTTC; CDR3 protein: CASSLNSFNEQFF; D gene: .; J gene: TRBJ2-1; V gene: TRBV5-5; clone size: .
CDR3 DNA: TGCGCCAGCAGCCGGTTAGGGGGCACTGAAGCTTTCTTT; CDR3 protein: CASSRLGGTEAFF; D gene: .; J gene: TRBJ1-1; V gene: TRBV5-1; clone size: .
CDR3 DNA: TGTGCCAGCAGTCCGCCGGGACAGGGGGCAAGTGTGCAGTATTTT; CDR3 protein: CASSPPGQGASVQYF; D gene: TRBD1; J gene: TRBJ2-3; V gene: TRBV6-5; clone size: .
CDR3 DNA: TGTGCCAGCAGTGATCCGGGACTAGCGGGGCTGTATGAGCAGTTCTTC; CDR3 protein: CASSDPGLAGLYEQFF; D gene: TRBD2; J gene: TRBJ2-1; V gene: TRBV6-2/TRBV6-3; clone size: .
CDR3 DNA: TGTGCCAGCAGTTACCGCGGTCTAACTGAAGCTTTCTTT; CDR3 protein: CASSYRGLTEAFF; D gene: .; J gene: TRBJ1-1; V gene: TRBV6-5; clone size: .
CDR3 DNA: TGTGCCAGGGGGACAGATTTCACTGAAGCTTTCTTT; CDR3 protein: CARGTDFTEAFF; D gene: TRBD1; J gene: TRBJ1-1; V gene: TRBV2; clone size: .
CDR3 DNA: TGTGCCAGTAGTAGTCTGAGAGTGAACACTGAAGCTTTCTTT; CDR3 protein: CASSSLRVNTEAFF; D gene: .; J gene: TRBJ1-1; V gene: TRBV19; clone size: few
CDR3 DNA: TGTGCCAGCAGGAACACAGGGTTCAATTCACCCCTCCACTTT; CDR3 protein: CASRNTGFNSPLHF; D gene: .; J gene: TRBJ1-6; V gene: TRBV27; clone size: .
CDR3 DNA: TGTGCCAGCAGTCCAGCCCAGGATCTATCTTTTGCTGAAGCTTTCTTT; CDR3 protein: CASSPAQDLSFAEAFF; D gene: .; J gene: TRBJ1-1; V gene: TRBV28; clone size: .
CDR3 DNA: TGTGCCAGCAGTCGGGACTTCGACAATGAGCAGTTCTTC; CDR3 protein: CASSRDFDNEQFF; D gene: .; J gene: TRBJ2-1; V gene: TRBV6-2/TRBV6-3; clone size: .
CDR3 DNA: TGCAGTGCTAGACAAAATGGCTACACCTTC; CDR3 protein: CSARQNGYTF; D gene: .; J gene: TRBJ1-2; V gene: TRBV20-1; clone size: once
CDR3 DNA: TGTGCCAGCAGTAACGGACAGGGGGTCGATGAGCAGTTCTTC; CDR3 protein: CASSNGQGVDEQFF; D gene: TRBD1; J gene: TRBJ2-1; V gene: TRBV11-2; clone size: .
CDR3 DNA: TGTGCCAGCAGCCGTCTAGCGGGGGGAACAGATACGCAGTATTTT; CDR3 protein: CASSRLAGGTDTQYF; D gene: TRBD2; J gene: TRBJ2-3; V gene: TRBV3-1/TRBV3-2; clone size: .
CDR3 DNA: TGTGCCAGCAGTCAGGGGGTCGTTGATTCACCCCTCCACTTT; CDR3 protein: CASSQGVVDSPLHF; D gene: TRBD1; J gene: TRBJ1-6; V gene: TRBV11-2; clone size: once
CDR3 DNA: TGTGCCAGTAGTTTTGCCAGGGGGAGGACAGATACGCAGTATTTT; CDR3 protein: CASSFARGRTDTQYF; D gene: .; J gene: TRBJ2-3; V gene: TRBV19; clone size: once
CDR3 DNA: TGTGCCAGCAGTTACCGTAAGGGGAATGAGCAGTTCTTC; CDR3 protein: CASSYRKGNEQFF; D gene: .; J gene: TRBJ2-1; V gene: TRBV6-5; clone size: .
CDR3 DNA: TGTGCCAGCAGCTCCGGGACAGGGACCGAAGCTTTCTTT; CDR3 protein: CASSSGTGTEAFF; D gene: TRBD1; J gene: TRBJ1-1; V gene: TRBV13; clone size: .
CDR3 DNA: TGCGCCAGCAGCCAAGAACCTGGACAGGGGAGGGAGACCCAGTACTTC; CDR3 protein: CASSQEPGQGRETQYF; D gene: TRBD1; J gene: TRBJ2-5; V gene: TRBV4-1; clone size: .
CDR3 DNA: TGCGCCAGCAGCTTGTTGGCTCCTAGCGGGGGGGCCTGGGATACGCAGTATTTT; CDR3 protein: CASSLLAPSGGAWDTQYF; D gene: TRBD2; J gene: TRBJ2-3; V gene: TRBV5-1; clone size: .
CDR3 DNA: TGTGCCAGCAGCCTACTCCCGGGACTATCTCCGGAGCAGTACTTC; CDR3 protein: CASSLLPGLSPEQYF; D gene: TRBD2; J gene: TRBJ2-7; V gene: TRBV28; clone size: .
CDR3 DNA: TGTGCCAGCAGTTACTCTCGGGGGTGGGAGACCCAGTACTTC; CDR3 protein: CASSYSRGWETQYF; D gene: .; J gene: TRBJ2-5; V gene: TRBV6-5; clone size: .
CDR3 DNA: TGCGCCAGCAGCTTCGGCGGGGCCACTGGGGCCAACGTCCTGACTTTC; CDR3 protein: CASSFGGATGANVLTF; D gene: .; J gene: TRBJ2-6; V gene: TRBV5-1; clone size: .
CDR3 DNA: TGTGCCAGCAGCCCGAAACTAGCGGGTGTTACGAACACCGGGGAGCTGTTTTTT; CDR3 protein: CASSPKLAGVTNTGELFF; D gene: TRBD2; J gene: TRBJ2-2; V gene: TRBV3-1/TRBV3-2; clone size: .
CDR3 DNA: TGTGCCAGTAGTATAAGAGGACAGGGGGGTGATTCACCCCTCCACTTT; CDR3 protein: CASSIRGQGGDSPLHF; D gene: TRBD1; J gene: TRBJ1-6; V gene: TRBV19; clone size: .
CDR3 DNA: TGTGCCAGTAGTACAGCGGGACAGGCTGATGAGCAGTACTTC; CDR3 protein: CASSTAGQADEQYF; D gene: .; J gene: TRBJ2-7; V gene: TRBV19; clone size: .
CDR3 DNA: TGTGCCAGCAGCTTCGGAGGGGATGGTTCACCCCTCCACTTT; CDR3 protein: CASSFGGDGSPLHF; D gene: .; J gene: TRBJ1-6; V gene: TRBV5-5; clone size: .
CDR3 DNA: TGTGCCAGCAGTGACGGGACAGGGGTATCAGAGACCCAGTACTTC; CDR3 protein: CASSDGTGVSETQYF; D gene: TRBD1; J gene: TRBJ2-5; V gene: TRBV6-1; clone size: .
CDR3 DNA: TGCAGCGTTAGTGACCAAACCAGGGCCCTGTGGAGTGAGCAGTTCTTC; CDR3 protein: CSVSDQTRALWSEQFF; D gene: .; J gene: TRBJ2-1; V gene: TRBV29-1; clone size: .
CDR3 DNA: TGTGCCAGCACCTTTCAGGGGTCGGATGAAAAACTGTTTTTT; CDR3 protein: CASTFQGSDEKLFF; D gene: .; J gene: TRBJ1-4; V gene: TRBV7-9; clone size: .
CDR3 DNA: TGTGCCAGCAGCTTAAAGGGGTTCAGACCCTACGAGCAGTACTTC; CDR3 protein: CASSLKGFRPYEQYF; D gene: .; J gene: TRBJ2-7; V gene: TRBV5-6; clone size: .
CDR3 DNA: TGTGCCAGCAGCCAAGATTTGTCGGGGGGTGGCTACACCTTC; CDR3 protein: CASSQDLSGGGYTF; D gene: .; J gene: TRBJ1-2; V gene: TRBV3-1/TRBV3-2; clone size: .
CDR3 DNA: TGCGCCAGCAGCCAAGAGGCGCGGGGTGCGGCTGAGCAGTTCTTC; CDR3 protein: CASSQEARGAAEQFF; D gene: .; J gene: TRBJ2-1; V gene: TRBV4-3; clone size: .
CDR3 DNA: TGTGCCAGCAGTTACACAGGGTACGAGCAGTACTTC; CDR3 protein: CASSYTGYEQYF; D gene: .; J gene: TRBJ2-7; V gene: TRBV6-2/TRBV6-3; clone size: few
CDR3 DNA: TGTGCCAGCAGTGAGACAGGGGGGTTGCGGGGCTACACCTTC; CDR3 protein: CASSETGGLRGYTF; D gene: TRBD1; J gene: TRBJ1-2; V gene: TRBV2; clone size: .
CDR3 DNA: TGTGCCAGCAGTGAATCGGGACTAAAGACCCAGTACTTC; CDR3 protein: CASSESGLKTQYF; D gene: TRBD2; J gene: TRBJ2-5; V gene: TRBV2; clone size: .
CDR3 DNA: TGTGCCAGCAGTGAAGCGAGCCCCCAAGTCCAGTACTTC; CDR3 protein: CASSEASPQVQYF; D gene: .; J gene: TRBJ2-5; V gene: TRBV6-1; clone size: few
CDR3 DNA: TGCGCCAGCAGCGTGGACAGTACAGCTTCCAATGGCTACACCTTC; CDR3 protein: CASSVDSTASNGYTF; D gene: .; J gene: TRBJ1-2; V gene: TRBV5-1; clone size: .
CDR3 DNA: TGTGCCAGCTCACCACAGGGACAGGGAACCTACGAGCAGTACTTC; CDR3 protein: CASSPQGQGTYEQYF; D gene: TRBD1; J gene: TRBJ2-7; V gene: TRBV18; clone size: .
CDR3 DNA: TGTGCCTGGAGTAAGACAGGCTGGGAGCTGTTTTTT; CDR3 protein: CAWSKTGWELFF; D gene: .; J gene: TRBJ2-2; V gene: TRBV30; clone size: few
CDR3 DNA: TGTGCCAGCAGCTTAAGTGGCGGATCCTACGAGCAGTACTTC; CDR3 protein: CASSLSGGSYEQYF; D gene: .; J gene: TRBJ2-7; V gene: TRBV7-3; clone size: once
CDR3 DNA: TGTGCCAGCAGCTTGATCTCTTGGGGACAGGGTTTAGAGACCCAGTACTTC; CDR3 protein: CASSLISWGQGLETQYF; D gene: TRBD1; J gene: TRBJ2-5; V gene: TRBV5-5; clone size: few
CDR3 DNA: TGTGCCAGCAGCGCCAAGGTGGGACAGTACAATGAGCAGTTCTTC; CDR3 protein: CASSAKVGQYNEQFF; D gene: TRBD1; J gene: TRBJ2-1; V gene: TRBV9; clone size: .
CDR3 DNA: TGTGCCAGCTCCCTGGGGAGGACTGAAGCTTTCTTT; CDR3 protein: CASSLGRTEAFF; D gene: .; J gene: TRBJ1-1; V gene: TRBV18; clone size: .
CDR3 DNA: TGTGCCAGCAGCCCCGGGACTAGCGTCGACACCGGGGAGCTGTTTTTT; CDR3 protein: CASSPGTSVDTGELFF; D gene: TRBD2; J gene: TRBJ2-2; V gene: TRBV5-8; clone size: .
CDR3 DNA: TGCAGCGTTGACTGGCGTAGGGGACAGGGTACGTTCTTC; CDR3 protein: CSVDWRRGQGTFF; D gene: TRBD1; J gene: TRBJ2-1; V gene: TRBV29-1; clone size: once
CDR3 DNA: TGTGCCAGTAATACAGGGTCCTACAATGAGCAGTTCTTC; CDR3 protein: CASNTGSYNEQFF; D gene: .; J gene: TRBJ2-1; V gene: TRBV27; clone size: .
CDR3 DNA: TGCGCCAGCAGTGAGAGGGGAGGGGAAGAAGCTTTCTTT; CDR3 protein: CASSERGGEEAFF; D gene: .; J gene: TRBJ1-1; V gene: TRBV10-1; clone size: .
CDR3 DNA: TGTGCCAGCAGTGGTCATGGGCCAGAGAACACCGGGGAGCTGTTTTTT; CDR3 protein: CASSGHGPENTGELFF; D gene: .; J gene: TRBJ2-2; V gene: TRBV2; clone size: .
CDR3 DNA: TGTGCCAGCAGCGTAACAGGGACGAACTATGGCTACACCTTC; CDR3 protein: CASSVTGTNYGYTF; D gene: .; J gene: TRBJ1-2; V gene: TRBV9; clone size: .
CDR3 DNA: TGTGCCAGCAGCTCAACAGGGGCGGGTCTCGAGCAGTACTTC; CDR3 protein: CASSSTGAGLEQYF; D gene: TRBD1; J gene: TRBJ2-7; V gene: TRBV7-2; clone size: .
CDR3 DNA: TGTGCCCAGACGGGGGGCGCCAGTTTAGTGCATTTCTCTGAAGCTTTCTTT; CDR3 protein: CAQTGGASLVHFSEAFF; D gene: .; J gene: TRBJ1-1; V gene: TRBV2; clone size: .
CDR3 DNA: TGTGCCAGTAGTCCCGGCGGATCATATGGCTACACCTTC; CDR3 protein: CASSPGGSYGYTF; D gene: .; J gene: TRBJ1-2; V gene: TRBV19; clone size: .
CDR3 DNA: TGTGCCAGTAGTACAGATTCGGGACTAGATGGGGAGACCCAGTACTTC; CDR3 protein: CASSTDSGLDGETQYF; D gene: TRBD2; J gene: TRBJ2-5; V gene: TRBV19; clone size: once
CDR3 DNA: TGTGCCAGCAGCGTAGGGACTAGCGGGGGCCTCACAGATACGCAGTATTTT; CDR3 protein: CASSVGTSGGLTDTQYF; D gene: TRBD2; J gene: TRBJ2-3; V gene: TRBV9; clone size: .